The 3 T cell receptor beta chains listed next were all sequenced from one sample in a study of cytomegalovirus exposure and HLA in healthy donors. Researchers ran the PCR with 60 Vbeta and 13 Jbeta primers. Method: immunoSEQ multiplex PCR; TCRdb's copy keeps in-frame clones and lacks some. The table for this sample gives about 99,000 clones. The sequenced sample was PBMCs. The receptors shown here come from a man between 35 and 55 years old in good health and CMV-seronegative.

This chain uses TRBV21-1 with TRBJ2-7; TRBD2 reflects the table's D call only, with no check against the DNA. TRBV21-1 is a listed pseudogene. The CDR3 is made up of 16 amino acids. CDR3 sequence: CASSKSRLAETYEQYF. CDR3 DNA sequence: TGTGCCAGCAGCAAAAGCCGACTAGCGGAAACCTACGAGCAGTACTTC.

This sequence joins TRBV30 and TRBJ1-1, with D uncertain. The CDR3 has 14 amino acids. V lost 3 bases and J lost 0, with 11 bases in between. Germline values: CDR1 GTSNPN, CDR2 SVGIG (reference sequence). The CDR3 region is CAWRGLAMNTEAFF. CDR3 coding DNA: TGTGCCTGGAGAGGACTGGCCATGAACACTGAAGCTTTCTTT.

The chain carries TRBV19 and TRBJ1-5; the D is unclear. Germline CDR1 is LNHDA and CDR2 is SQIVND (reference sequence). V shed 4 bases and J shed 4 bases, with 17 bases lying between them. The CDR3 spans 16 residues. CDR3 coding DNA: TGTGCCAGTAGTACCAGTCTCATAGGCGGTAATCAGCCCCAGCATTTT. Protein sequence: CASSTSLIGGNQPQHF.